This TCR beta chain was recorded in a study of beta chain features in type 1 diabetes. Findings of the study overall: People with Type 1 diabetes carried modestly yet significantly shorter TCRB CDR3s in all four CD4+ subsets.

The isolated RNA, all of it, was reverse transcribed, so expressed TCRB transcripts were what got sequenced. TCRdb's copy holds only in-frame clones and misses some; the assay was immunoSEQ multiplex PCR. The data show around 97,000 clones, with 28% seen just once and 0.53% held by the top ten. This CDR3 region has 13 residues. With 9 bases removed from V and 3 bases from J, the gap between germline ends came to 14 bases. CDR1 is LNHDA, CDR2 SQIVND, per germline (reference sequence). This clone has only a few counts. The antigen remains undetermined. The sequence derives from a woman aged 18 to 35 with type 1 diabetes. Sequencing input: central memory CD4+ T cells from blood. V is TRBV19 and J is TRBJ1-2; D perhaps matches TRBD1 (5 bases). CDR3 loop: CASTGLTDYGYTF. The CDR3 DNA is TGTGCCAGCACCGGGTTGACAGACTATGGCTACACCTTC.